The rows below give T cell receptor beta chains drawn from one sample of a study of cytomegalovirus exposure and HLA in healthy donors. Clones were read by immunoSEQ multiplex PCR, and TCRdb kept only the in-frame ones, dropping some. The sample includes about 130,000 clones, roughly 76% of them seen just once. The specimen sequenced was PBMCs. Every receptor here comes from an older woman in good health and CMV-seropositive. CDR3s include the opening cysteine and the closing phenylalanine or tryptophan. A D gene is named only where the DNA matches it firmly. Clone size is stated in some rows and not others, as once, few, many or a class when expanded.

>TRBV30|few|TRBD1|TRBJ1-5
CAWSVDRGINQPQHF
TGTGCCTGGAGTGTAGACAGGGGAATCAATCAGCCCCAGCATTTT
>TRBV6-1|-|-|TRBJ2-7
CASSALGTRTYEQYF
TGTGCCAGCAGTGCTCTCGGGACTCGGACCTACGAGCAGTACTTC
>TRBV5-4|-|TRBD2|TRBJ2-3
CASSLANSGVGDTQYF
TGTGCCAGCAGCTTAGCCAATAGCGGGGTTGGAGATACGCAGTATTTT
>TRBV14|-|-|TRBJ2-1
CASSQVSLRYEQFF
TGTGCCAGCAGCCAAGTTTCGTTGAGGTATGAGCAGTTCTTC
>TRBV5-1|few|-|TRBJ1-1
CASSLSGALMNTEAFF
TGCGCCAGCAGCTTATCAGGGGCGCTAATGAACACTGAAGCTTTCTTT
>TRBV4-1|-|-|TRBJ2-7
CASSQEGVGDYEQYF
TGCGCCAGCAGCCAAGAGGGAGTGGGTGACTACGAGCAGTACTTC
>TRBV7-9|-|-|TRBJ2-1
CASSPRGGNNEQFF
TGTGCCAGCAGCCCTAGGGGGGGAAACAATGAGCAGTTCTTC
>TRBV29-1|-|-|TRBJ1-5
CSVGEVGQPQHF
TGCAGCGTTGGGGAGGTCGGGCAGCCCCAGCATTTT
>TRBV7-2|-|TRBD1|TRBJ1-1
CASSLTRTGTTEAFF
TGTGCCAGCAGCTTAACAAGGACAGGTACGACTGAAGCTTTCTTT
>TRBV4-3|-|-|TRBJ1-4
CASSQDPRRLNEKLFF
TGCGCCAGCAGCCAAGATCCCAGGCGATTAAATGAAAAACTGTTTTTT
>TRBV7-9|-|-|TRBJ2-2
CASSLRGTNTGELFF
TGTGCCAGCAGCTTACGCGGGACCAACACCGGGGAGCTGTTTTTT
>TRBV23-1|-|TRBD1|TRBJ2-2
CASSQSSGTGDTGELFF
TGCGCCAGCAGTCAATCTTCCGGGACAGGGGACACCGGGGAGCTGTTTTTT
>TRBV19|-|TRBD2|TRBJ2-1
CASKRAGGLYNEQFF
TGTGCCAGTAAAAGGGCGGGGGGGCTCTACAATGAGCAGTTCTTC
>TRBV29-1|-|-|TRBJ1-2
CSATQGGGYTF
TGCAGCGCCACCCAGGGAGGTGGCTACACCTTC
>TRBV2|few|-|TRBJ2-3
CARGTPSTDTQYF
TGTGCCAGGGGGACACCGAGCACAGATACGCAGTATTTT
>TRBV6-5|-|TRBD1|TRBJ1-1
CASSQTTGGTSEAFF
TGTGCCAGCAGTCAGACGACAGGGGGCACTTCTGAAGCTTTCTTT
>TRBV6-5|few|-|TRBJ1-2
CASSTPGVVYGYTF
TGTGCCAGCAGTACACCAGGGGTGGTTTATGGCTACACCTTC
>TRBV7-2|-|-|TRBJ2-3
CASSLDARTQYF
TGTGCCAGCAGCTTAGACGCGCGTACGCAGTATTTT
>TRBV4-2|-|-|TRBJ1-1
CASSHLDRNTEAFF
TGTGCCAGCAGCCACCTGGACAGAAACACTGAAGCTTTCTTT
>TRBV7-2|-|TRBD1|TRBJ1-5
CASSGTDRAGQPQHF
TGTGCCAGCAGCGGGACAGACAGGGCTGGCCAGCCCCAGCATTTT
>TRBV29-1|-|-|TRBJ1-4
CSVGQAGVEKLFF
TGCAGCGTTGGACAGGCAGGGGTGGAAAAACTGTTTTTT
>TRBV30|-|-|TRBJ1-5
CAWSVGGGNQPQHF
TGTGCCTGGAGTGTAGGGGGGGGCAATCAGCCCCAGCATTTT
>TRBV18|-|TRBD1|TRBJ1-6
CASQRDSHNSPLHF
TGTGCCAGCCAAAGGGACAGCCATAATTCACCCCTCCACTTT
>TRBV27|-|TRBD2|TRBJ2-1
CASSLAGGWNEQFF
TGTGCCAGCAGTTTGGCGGGGGGGTGGAATGAGCAGTTCTTC
>TRBV5-1|-|TRBD1|TRBJ2-1
CASSLGIMGQGKDEQFF
TGCGCCAGCAGCTTGGGTATAATGGGACAGGGCAAGGATGAGCAGTTCTTC
>TRBV29-1|-|-|TRBJ2-1
CSVESGGNEQFF
TGCAGCGTTGAATCCGGGGGTAATGAGCAGTTCTTC
>TRBV19|-|TRBD2|TRBJ2-7
CASSARGVGHEQYF
TGTGCCAGTAGTGCGCGGGGGGTCGGCCACGAGCAGTACTTC
>TRBV10-1|-|TRBD1|TRBJ1-5
CASSEFPGQGNQPQHF
TGCGCCAGCAGTGAGTTCCCGGGACAGGGCAATCAGCCCCAGCATTTT
>TRBV11-2|-|TRBD1|TRBJ1-2
CASSLGPTGAWGYTF
TGTGCCAGCAGCTTAGGCCCCACAGGGGCTTGGGGCTACACCTTC